One and the same sample provided the 7 T cell receptor beta chains below, sequenced in a study of breast tumors, draining lymph nodes, adjacent tissues. The lymph nodes were axillary draining lymph nodes from breast cancer patients. Each CDR3 protein gets one entry after TCRdb re-called the multiplex PCR reads with MiXCR. Of about 300,000 distinct CDR3 sequences detected, about 33% appear once; the ten largest clones hold approximately 1%. Material: axillary lymph node tissue. The origin of the receptors is a female donor with breast cancer. Some clones in this sample may be carry-over from other donors' samples.

This clonotype was observed many times. The chain carries TRBV20-1 and TRBJ2-3; D perhaps matches TRBD2 (6 bases). Germline CDR1 DFQATT, CDR2 SNEGSKA (reference sequence). Trimming shortened V by 3 bases and J by 1 base, and 11 bases separated the two germline ends. The CDR3 contains 14 residues. CDR3 bases: TGCAGTGCTAGCGCGGAGGGAGGCACAGATACGCAGTATTTT. Translation: CSASAEGGTDTQYF.

This clonotype was picked up many times. The chain employs TRBV12-3 or TRBV12-4 and TRBJ2-3; either TRBD1 or TRBD2 may fit D (5 bases each). There are 15 residues in the CDR3. V was cut by 3 bases and J by 5 bases, with 15 bases left in between. DNA of the CDR3: TGTGCCAGCAGTTTGCTAGCAATCAGGGTAGATACGCAGTATTTT. Translated: CASSLLAIRVDTQYF.

Comment on this clonotype: A much larger clone differs from this one at a single base, so this may be a read error. The chain uses TRBV6-5 and TRBJ1-3; TRBD1 might be the D (6 bases). Germline V gene lookup returns CDR1 MNHEY and CDR2 SVGAGI. This CDR3 is 13 amino acids long. CDR3: CATTRGGGTTIYF. CDR3 DNA sequence: TGTGCCACCACAAGGGGGGGTGGAACCACCATATATTTT.

The chain joins TRBV5-4 to TRBJ1-5; weak D call: TRBD1 (5 bases). V was shortened by 4 bases and J by 0 bases, with 14 bases between the two germline ends. Germline V lookup: CDR1 SGHNT, CDR2 YYREEE (reference sequence). There are 16 residues in the CDR3. Here the CDR3 DNA reads TGTGCCAGCAGCATCGACGGGGGATATAGCAATCAGCCCCAGCATTTT. Translation: CASSIDGGYSNQPQHF.

The count of this clonotype is one. The chain couples TRBV5-4 to TRBJ2-6; 7 nucleotides line up with TRBD2. Trimming removed 4 bases from V and 4 bases from J; junction bases left unmatched: 8. The CDR3 contains 16 residues. Germline assignment: CDR1 SGHNT and CDR2 YYREEE (reference sequence). The CDR3 coding sequence is TGTGCCAGCAGCCCTGGACTAGAGATCGGGGCCAACGTCCTGACTTTC. Amino acids: CASSPGLEIGANVLTF. The entire variable domain, with the rest obtained from reference TRBV5-4 and TRBJ2-6, is as follows: ETGVTQSPTHLIKTRGQQVTLRCSSQSGHNTVSWYQQALGQGPQFIFQYYREEENGRGNFPPRFSGLQFPNYSSELNVNALELDDSALYLCASSPGLEIGANVLTFGAGSRLTVL.

This clonotype was counted many times. This chain connects TRBV12-3 or TRBV12-4 to TRBJ1-4; D may be TRBD1 (6 bases). The CDR3 contains 15 residues. V gave up 6 bases and J gave up 3 bases, with 14 bases separating them. The CDR3 loop reads CASRSSGGPNEKLFF. CDR3 sequence (DNA): TGTGCCAGCAGATCCTCCGGGGGCCCTAATGAAAAACTGTTTTTT.

This clonotype was seen at least ten times. The V call is TRBV20-1, the J call TRBJ1-5; no clear D. The CDR3 extends over 14 amino acids. V dropped 2 bases and J dropped 3 bases, with 11 bases sitting between them. The germline V gene encodes CDR1 DFQATT and CDR2 SNEGSKA (reference sequence). The chain's CDR3 is CSARSRQVNQPQHF. The CDR3 region has the DNA TGCAGTGCTAGAAGCAGACAAGTCAATCAGCCCCAGCATTTT.